This paragraph covers one T cell receptor (beta chain) sequence. The antigen is unknown. Germline V lookup: CDR1 SGHRS, CDR2 YFSETQ. The CDR3 is 14 residues long. Trimming cost V 0 bases and J 8 bases, with 11 bases left between them. The data originate from a study of OX40 agonist ivuxolimab in advanced cancers. Clones were read by immunoSEQ multiplex PCR, and TCRdb kept only the in-frame ones, dropping some. The data show 35,000 to 45,000 clones, more than 60% seen once. Study conclusions and caveats: Expanded peripheral T cell antigen specificity was not determined. Clonal expansion by week 6 occurred in CD4+ and CD8+ blood T cells (at 0.1 to 3.0 mg/kg). CD8+ T cells averaged more expanded clones than CD4+.

This chain uses TRBV5-1 with TRBJ1-4; possible D gene TRBD1, 6 bases. The sequencing here drew on CD4+ or CD8+ T cells sorted from blood, taken in a trial of the OX40 agonist ivuxolimab. The sequence derives from an adult with an advanced solid tumor such as melanoma, head and neck, liver or kidney cancer. The CDR3 sequence: CASSLVQGEEKLFF. Here the CDR3 DNA reads TGCGCCAGCAGCTTGGTACAGGGAGAAGAAAAACTGTTTTTT.